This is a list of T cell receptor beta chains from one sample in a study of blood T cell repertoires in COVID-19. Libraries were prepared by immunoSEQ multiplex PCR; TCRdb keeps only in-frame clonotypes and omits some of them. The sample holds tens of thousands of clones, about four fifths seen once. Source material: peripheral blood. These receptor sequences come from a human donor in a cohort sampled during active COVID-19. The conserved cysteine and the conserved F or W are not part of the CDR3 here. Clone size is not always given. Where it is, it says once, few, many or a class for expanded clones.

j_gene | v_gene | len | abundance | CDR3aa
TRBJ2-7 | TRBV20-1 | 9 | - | SGTGRYEQY
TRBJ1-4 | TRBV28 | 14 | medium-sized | ASIPTPGTGNEKLF
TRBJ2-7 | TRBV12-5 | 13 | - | ASGSRQGGTYEQY
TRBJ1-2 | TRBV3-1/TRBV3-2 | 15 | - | ASSHRTGGLRFYGYT
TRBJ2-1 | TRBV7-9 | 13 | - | ASSLGQGALIEQF
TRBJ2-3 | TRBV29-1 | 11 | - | SVRDRSTDTQY
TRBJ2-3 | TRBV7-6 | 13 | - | ASSPLGGRTDTQY
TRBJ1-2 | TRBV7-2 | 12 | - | ASSPGQVPYGYT
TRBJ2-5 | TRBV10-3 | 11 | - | AISEQGAETQY
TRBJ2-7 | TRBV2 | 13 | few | ASSASGGSFYEQY
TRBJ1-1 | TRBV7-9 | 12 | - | ASSLVEGTHEAF
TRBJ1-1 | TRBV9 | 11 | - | ASSGRGGTEAF
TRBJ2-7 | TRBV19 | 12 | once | ATSPGQGGYEQY
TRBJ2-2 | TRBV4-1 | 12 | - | ASRRTGVTGELF
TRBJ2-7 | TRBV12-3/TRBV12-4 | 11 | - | ASSGDRSYEQY
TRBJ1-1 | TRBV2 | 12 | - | ASRGLQGGTEAF
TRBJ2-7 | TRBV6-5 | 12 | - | ASSPRQGAREQY
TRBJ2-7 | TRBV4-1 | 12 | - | ASSQDRINYEQY
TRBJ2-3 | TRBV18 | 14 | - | ASSLGQGGTTDTQY
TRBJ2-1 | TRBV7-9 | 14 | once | ASSPGARTGFNEQF
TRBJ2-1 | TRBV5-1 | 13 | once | ASSPPKDGNNEQF
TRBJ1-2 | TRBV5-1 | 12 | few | ASSLEGQRYGYT
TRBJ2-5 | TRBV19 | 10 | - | ASSLGRGTQY
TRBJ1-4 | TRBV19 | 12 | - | ASSRNQGTAPQF
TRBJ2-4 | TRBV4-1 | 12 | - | ASSQFGTGNIQY
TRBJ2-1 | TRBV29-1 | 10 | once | SVATGGNEQF
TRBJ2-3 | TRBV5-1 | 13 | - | ASSLTGTRTDTQY
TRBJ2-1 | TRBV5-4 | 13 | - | ASSSLGAGGPEQF
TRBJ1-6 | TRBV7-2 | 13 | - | ASSLGGIYNSPLH
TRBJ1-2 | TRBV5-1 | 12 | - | ASSWEGRAYGYT
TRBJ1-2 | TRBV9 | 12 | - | ASSPSYRGYGYT
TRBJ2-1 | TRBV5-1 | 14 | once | ASSLEVAGAYNEQF
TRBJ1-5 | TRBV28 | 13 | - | ASRPLGVSNQPQH
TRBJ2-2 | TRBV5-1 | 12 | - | ASSPDRVDGELF
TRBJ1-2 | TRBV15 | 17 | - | APSARTGTGDSSVYGYT
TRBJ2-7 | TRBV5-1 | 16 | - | ASSSRGLAGGRIYEQY
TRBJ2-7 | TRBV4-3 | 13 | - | ASSHATGGAYEQY
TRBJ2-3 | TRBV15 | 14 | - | ATSTLAGGSTDTQY
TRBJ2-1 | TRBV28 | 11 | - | ASTAGGRWEQF
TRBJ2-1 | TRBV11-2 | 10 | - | ASSPTANEQF
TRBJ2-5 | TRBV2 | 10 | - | ASRRLQETQY
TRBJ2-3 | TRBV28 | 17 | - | ASSPLWGLVTSSTDTQY
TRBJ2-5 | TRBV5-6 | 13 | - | ASSLVRGAGETQY